Shown below are 14 T cell receptor beta chains from a single sample sequenced in a study of blood T cell repertoires in COVID-19. Produced via immunoSEQ multiplex PCR; TCRdb's table is partial and in-frame only. Of roughly 250,000 clones in the sample, under 90% were seen once. Sequencing was carried out using peripheral blood. These receptors were collected from an older woman with active or convalescent COVID-19.

This clone was observed once. The chain has TRBV27 and TRBJ1-1, with 8 bases matching TRBD1. CDR3 length: 13 residues. In germline, CDR1 is MNHEY, CDR2 SMNVEV (reference sequence). V shed 3 bases and J 5 bases; nucleotides not matched to a gene: 2. The CDR3 loop is CASSFQGATEAFF. The DNA of the CDR3 is TGTGCCAGCAGTTTTCAGGGGGCTACTGAAGCTTTCTTT.

This clone turned up a few times. The gene calls are TRBV5-1 and TRBJ2-2; 11 bases match TRBD2. The CDR3 covers 17 residues. Germline CDR1 reads SGHRS; CDR2 reads YFSETQ. Germline trimming cut 2 bases from V and 5 bases from J; bases unmatched to any gene: 8. CDR3 DNA: TGCGCCAGCAGCTTTGATAGCGGGGGGGCCCGAACCGGGGAGCTGTTTTTT. The encoded protein is CASSFDSGGARTGELFF.

This CDR3 is CASSVGLGQGSTDTQYF. In nucleotides, the CDR3 is TGTGCCAGCAGCGTAGGTCTAGGACAGGGGAGCACAGATACGCAGTATTTT. V and J are TRBV9 and TRBJ2-3; TRBD1 matches 9 bases. The CDR3 loop spans 17 amino acids. Germline V gives CDR1 SGDLS, CDR2 YYNGEE. The junction had 5 bases not matched to a gene; V was cut back by 0 bases and J by 0 bases.

CDR3 bases: TGTGCCAGCGGACGTCGGGAAGGTAACTATGGCTACACCTTC. It translates to CASGRREGNYGYTF. V and J are TRBV21-1 and TRBJ1-2. TRBV21-1 is a listed pseudogene. This CDR3 is built from 14 residues.

This clone was counted between two and nine times. V and J are TRBV7-9 and TRBJ1-1; the D gene is possibly TRBD1 (5 bases). Trimming stripped 1 base from V and 7 bases from J, with 13 bases between. The germline V gene has CDR1 SEHNR and CDR2 FQNEAQ (reference sequence). CDR3 length: 14 amino acids. CDR3 residues: CASSLEAGGREAFF. The CDR3 coding sequence is TGTGCCAGCAGCTTAGAGGCGGGGGGACGTGAAGCTTTCTTT.

The chain combines TRBV12-3 or TRBV12-4 with TRBJ1-1, with no clear D. V lost 4 bases, J lost 6 bases, and 6 bases lay in between. The CDR3 spans 11 residues. The CDR3: CASSSVAEAFF. The CDR3 DNA sequence: TGTGCCAGCAGTTCGGTGGCTGAAGCTTTCTTT.

V is TRBV5-1 and J is TRBJ2-7; 7 bases are shared with TRBD1. CDR3 length: 16 residues. The germline gives CDR1 SGHRS, CDR2 YFSETQ. Unmatched junction bases numbered 6, after V lost 0 bases and J lost 0 bases. CDR3 sequence reads: CASSLGGQRISYEQYF. Written as DNA, the CDR3 is TGCGCCAGCAGCTTGGGGGGACAGCGCATCTCCTACGAGCAGTACTTC.

In its sample, this clone was seen once. The CDR3 loop is CSVSGTGYEKLFF. CDR3 DNA: TGCAGCGTTTCGGGGACAGGCTATGAAAAACTGTTTTTT. The rearrangement links TRBV29-1 to TRBJ1-4, with 8 positions matching TRBD1. Germline-derived CDR1 and CDR2 are SQVTM and ANQGSEA. CDR3 size: 13 residues. After removal of 5 bases from V and 6 bases from J, the junction contained 5 bases not matched to a gene.

The gene calls are TRBV5-5 and TRBJ1-2; tentatively, D is TRBD1 (5 bases). CDR3 length: 13 amino acids. Trimming removed 3 bases at V and 5 bases at J, with 11 bases between. Germline V lookup: CDR1 SGHKS, CDR2 YYEKEE (reference sequence). DNA for the CDR3: TGTGCCAGCAGCTCCTCGGACACTTATGGCTACACCTTC. Protein: CASSSSDTYGYTF.

J is TRBJ2-7 and V is TRBV23-1; 7 bases match TRBD2. TRBV23-1 is treated as an ORF (open reading frame) with a function not yet certain. Germline trimming cut 2 bases from V and 4 bases from J; bases unmatched to any gene: 14. CDR3 length: 17 amino acids. The CDR3 region is CASSQTIPGGKKYEQYF. CDR3 nucleotides: TGCGCCAGCAGTCAAACAATCCCGGGGGGTAAGAAGTACGAGCAGTACTTC.

V gene TRBV7-2 combines with J gene TRBJ1-2; 7 positions match TRBD1. V dropped 1 base and J dropped 4; count of bases not matched to a gene: 6. There are 15 residues in the CDR3. Germline assignment: CDR1 SGHTA and CDR2 FQGNSA. CDR3 bases: TGTGCCAGCAGCTTAGGTGGACAGGATGTCTATGGCTACACCTTC. Amino acid sequence: CASSLGGQDVYGYTF.

V gene TRBV28 combines with J gene TRBJ2-1, with 7 bases identical to TRBD1. V lost 6 bases and J lost 5; bases outside the gene matches: 10. CDR3 length: 15 residues. Germline V gene sequence: CDR1 MDHEN, CDR2 SYDVKM. CDR3 DNA sequence: TGTGCCAGCAGCATACAGGGGAGAGGCCACAATGAGCAGTTCTTC. Translated: CASSIQGRGHNEQFF.

The chain combines TRBV29-1 with TRBJ1-1; D might be TRBD1 (6 bases). V shed 6 bases and J shed 2 bases, with 16 bases lying between them. This CDR3 is built from 14 residues. In germline, CDR1 is SQVTM, CDR2 ANQGSEA. The CDR3 loop reads CSVKPRGTNTEAFF. CDR3 coding DNA: TGCAGCGTCAAGCCCAGGGGCACTAACACTGAAGCTTTCTTT.

The genes are TRBV10-2 and TRBJ1-1; 9 positions agree with TRBD1. Unmatched junction bases numbered 11, after V lost 7 bases and J lost 5 bases. There are 15 residues in the CDR3. In germline, CDR1 is WSHSY, CDR2 SAAADI. The CDR3 spells CASTRDRVGATEAFF. The DNA of the CDR3 is TGCGCCAGCACAAGGGACAGGGTGGGGGCGACTGAAGCTTTCTTT.